This TCR beta chain stems from a study of graft-versus-host responses after intestinal transplantation. Study at large: Transplant recipients had multivisceral, liver-intestinal, or isolated intestinal grafts. Among the recipients, all got anti-thymocyte globulin induction and then tacrolimus and steroids for about 3 years. Study outcomes and limitations: Individuals carrying graft-donor T cell macrochimerism showed high graft-versus-host to host-versus-graft clonal ratios in allografts. Early post-transplant HvG declines were associated with peak circulating GvH clone levels.

Concerning this clone: Its antigen remains unidentified.

This table comes from immunoSEQ multiplex PCR, and its TCRdb copy is limited to in-frame clones, with some not included. The sample includes some 100,000 clones, 90% to 95% seen only once; the top ten take 1.1%. This CDR3 region has 16 residues. Trimming took 0 bases from V and 2 from J, leaving 13 bases between them. Germline CDR1 is SGDLS and CDR2 is YYNGEE. The source is a human donor who was the organ donor for an intestinal transplant. Material: unstimulated CD8+ T cells sorted from spleen or lymph node cells, obtained before transplant. V is TRBV9 and J is TRBJ2-3, with D perhaps matching TRBD2 (6 bases). In DNA form, the CDR3 reads TGTGCCAGCAGCGTAGAGGGTAGCGGTGTCACAGATACGCAGTATTTT. This sequence encodes CASSVEGSGVTDTQYF. The entire variable domain, with the rest obtained from reference TRBV9 and TRBJ2-3, is as follows: DSGVTQTPKHLITATGQRVTLRCSPRSGDLSVYWYQQSLDQGLQFLIQYYNGEERAKGNILERFSAQQFPDLHSELNLSSLELGDSALYFCASSVEGSGVTDTQYFGPGTRLTVL.